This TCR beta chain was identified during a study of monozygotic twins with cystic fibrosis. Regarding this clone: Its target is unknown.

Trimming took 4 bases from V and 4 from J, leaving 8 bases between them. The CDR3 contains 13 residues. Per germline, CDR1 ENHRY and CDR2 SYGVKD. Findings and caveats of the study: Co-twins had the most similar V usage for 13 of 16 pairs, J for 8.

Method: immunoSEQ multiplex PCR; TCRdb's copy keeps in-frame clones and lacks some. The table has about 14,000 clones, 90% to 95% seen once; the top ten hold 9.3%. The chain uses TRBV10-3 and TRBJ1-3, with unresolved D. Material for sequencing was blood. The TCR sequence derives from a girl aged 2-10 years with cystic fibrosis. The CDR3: CAISVPGGNTIYF. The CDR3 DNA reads TGTGCCATCAGTGTACCGGGGGGAAACACCATATATTTT.